What follows describes a single T cell receptor (beta chain). Here immunoSEQ multiplex PCR was the method, and the copy in TCRdb shows in-frame clones only, minus some. Of roughly 190,000 clones in the sample, 70% to 90% were seen once. The sample belongs to a study of blood T cell repertoires in COVID-19. Background on the study: Acute and convalescent COVID-19 samples came from the United States, Italy and Spain.

J lost 7 bases, V lost 7 bases, and 11 bases had no gene match. CDR1 is SGHRS and CDR2 is YFSETQ in the germline V gene. The CDR3 has 15 residues. This clonotype originated in a woman aged 80 or older in a cohort sampled during active or convalescent COVID-19. The sample consisted of peripheral blood. The chain carries TRBV5-1 and TRBJ1-4; 9 bases line up with TRBD1. The CDR3 sequence: CASRFGGTGSEKLFF. The CDR3 region has the DNA TGCGCCAGCCGATTTGGGGGGACAGGGAGTGAAAAACTGTTTTTT.